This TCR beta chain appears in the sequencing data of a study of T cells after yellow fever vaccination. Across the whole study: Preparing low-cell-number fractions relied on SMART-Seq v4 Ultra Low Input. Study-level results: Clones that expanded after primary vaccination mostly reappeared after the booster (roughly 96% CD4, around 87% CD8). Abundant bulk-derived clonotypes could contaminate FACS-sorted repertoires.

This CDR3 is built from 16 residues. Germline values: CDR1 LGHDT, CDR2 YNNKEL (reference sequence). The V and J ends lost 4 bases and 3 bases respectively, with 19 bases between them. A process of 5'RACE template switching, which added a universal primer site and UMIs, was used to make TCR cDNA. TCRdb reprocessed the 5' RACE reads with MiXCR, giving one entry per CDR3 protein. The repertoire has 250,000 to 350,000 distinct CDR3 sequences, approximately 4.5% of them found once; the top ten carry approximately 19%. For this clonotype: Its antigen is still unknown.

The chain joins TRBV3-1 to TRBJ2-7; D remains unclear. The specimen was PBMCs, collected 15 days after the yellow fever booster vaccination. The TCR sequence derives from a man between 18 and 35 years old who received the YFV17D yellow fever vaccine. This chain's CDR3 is CASSPGPRQRNYEQYV. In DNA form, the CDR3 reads TGTGCCAGCAGCCCAGGACCCCGGCAGAGAAACTACGAGCAGTACGTC.